These 15 T cell receptor beta chains originate from one sample sequenced in a study of cytomegalovirus exposure and HLA in healthy donors. PCR involved 60 Vbeta and 13 Jbeta primers. The protocol was immunoSEQ multiplex PCR, while the TCRdb copy is restricted to in-frame clones and leaves out a portion. The sample yields about 160,000 clones, roughly 80% seen once. Sequencing was performed on PBMCs. Receptor source: a male donor in good health and CMV-seropositive.

CDR3 bases: TGTGCCAGCAGCTTTTCCGGCGGCGGGGCATCTATAGGCTACACCTTC. It is translated as CASSFSGGGASIGYTF. The chain links TRBV7-9 to TRBJ1-2; D may be TRBD1 (5 bases). This CDR3 has 16 amino acids. Trimming stripped 3 bases from V and 8 bases from J, with 22 bases between. Germline CDR1 is SEHNR and CDR2 is FQNEAQ (reference sequence).

The chain couples TRBV9 to TRBJ2-3; 8 bases align to TRBD1. The CDR3 spans 14 residues. Germline values: CDR1 SGDLS, CDR2 YYNGEE. J gave up 10 bases and V 3 bases, and 10 bases lay outside the gene matches. The chain's CDR3 is CASSAQDRASPQYF. CDR3 sequence (DNA): TGTGCCAGCAGCGCACAGGACAGGGCCTCCCCGCAGTATTTT.

This clone was counted once. The chain employs TRBV5-1 and TRBJ2-3; 8 bases align to TRBD2. The germline CDR1 and CDR2 sequences are SGHRS and YFSETQ. With 2 bases clipped from V and 4 bases from J, the junction kept 6 bases outside the gene matches. The CDR3 runs to 15 residues. CDR3 sequence: CASSLAGDVADTQYF. The CDR3 DNA reads TGCGCCAGCAGCTTAGCGGGAGATGTCGCAGATACGCAGTATTTT.

CDR3 coding DNA: TGCGCCAGCAGCTCAGTAGCGGGACGAACATCAGATACGCAGTATTTT. This sequence encodes CASSSVAGRTSDTQYF. The J gene is TRBJ2-3, the V gene TRBV5-1; 8 bases align to TRBD2. This CDR3 has 16 amino acids. The trim removed 3 bases at V and 4 bases at J, leaving 10 bases unmatched. Looked up from germline, CDR1 is SGHRS and CDR2 is YFSETQ.

This chain uses TRBV5-1 with TRBJ2-1, with 9 positions matching TRBD2. Trimming took 7 bases from V and 0 from J; bases not matched to a gene: 5. Germline CDR1 reads SGHRS; CDR2 reads YFSETQ. The CDR3 is 15 residues long. The CDR3 DNA is TGCGCCAGCCGTCCTAGCGGGACCTCCTACAATGAGCAGTTCTTC. The encoded protein is CASRPSGTSYNEQFF.

This clone was counted a few times. The rearrangement uses TRBV30 and TRBJ1-2; D unresolved. Trimming took 3 bases from V and 0 from J, leaving 11 bases between them. Per the germline V gene, CDR1 is GTSNPN and CDR2 is SVGIG (reference sequence). The CDR3 runs to 14 residues. In DNA, the CDR3 is TGTGCCTGGAGAGCCGGACTTTCTAACTATGGCTACACCTTC. Translating it yields CAWRAGLSNYGYTF. The whole variable domain, remainder taken from reference TRBV30 and TRBJ1-2, is SQTIHQWPATLVQPVGSPLSLECTVEGTSNPNLYWYRQAAGRGLQLLFYSVGIGQISSEVPQNLSASRPQDRQFILSSKKLLLSDSGFYLCAWRAGLSNYGYTFGSGTRLTVV.

CDR3 residues: CASSPTSGRAAGELFF. CDR3 DNA: TGTGCCAGCTCACCTACCAGCGGGAGGGCCGCCGGGGAGCTGTTTTTT. V usage is TRBV18 and J usage is TRBJ2-2; 10 bases are a match to TRBD2. V shed 3 bases and J 6 bases; nucleotides not matched to a gene: 7. The germline CDR1 and CDR2 sequences are KGHSH and LQKENI. The CDR3 covers 16 residues.

This clone was observed a few times. This rearrangement joins TRBV5-1 to TRBJ1-4; 7 bases agree with TRBD1. CDR1 and CDR2 (germline): SGHRS, YFSETQ. The CDR3 covers 14 residues. J was trimmed by 5 bases and V by 1 base; bases with no gene match: 2. The CDR3 region has the DNA TGCGCCAGCAGCTTGTTGACAGGGAATGAAAAACTGTTTTTT. Translation: CASSLLTGNEKLFF.

As DNA, the CDR3 is TGTGCCTGGAGTGTAATCGCGCTAGCGAAACCCACCGGGGAGCTGTTTTTT. It yields the protein CAWSVIALAKPTGELFF. V is TRBV30 and J is TRBJ2-2; perhaps TRBD2 as D (6 bases). V lost 0 bases and J 4 bases, leaving 18 bases between the germline ends. CDR1 is GTSNPN and CDR2 is SVGIG in the germline V gene (reference sequence). This CDR3 is 17 amino acids long.

The genes are TRBV7-2 and TRBJ2-5; unclear D gene. The germline gives CDR1 SGHTA, CDR2 FQGNSA. Trimming shortened V by 2 bases and J by 5 bases, and 12 bases separated the two germline ends. The CDR3 has 14 residues. The CDR3 DNA is TGTGCCAGCAGCTTAAGTTTGGCCTCGGAGACCCAGTACTTC. Translating it yields CASSLSLASETQYF.

The V and J genes are TRBV6-5 and TRBJ2-1; 12 bases agree with TRBD2. Germline CDR1 is MNHEY and CDR2 is SVGAGI. The CDR3 is 15 amino acids. Trimming removed 4 bases from V and 10 bases from J; junction bases left unmatched: 8. The CDR3 sequence is CASSFPTSGRPEQFF. CDR3 nucleotide sequence: TGTGCCAGCAGTTTTCCGACTAGCGGGAGACCCGAGCAGTTCTTC.

This clone was counted between two and nine times. V gene TRBV6-5 combines with J gene TRBJ2-3, with D perhaps TRBD2 (5 bases). Trimming stripped 6 bases from V and 9 bases from J, with 13 bases between. The CDR3 contains 12 residues. Germline-derived CDR1 and CDR2 are MNHEY and SVGAGI. Here the CDR3 reads CASRSDSTTQYF. As DNA, the CDR3 is TGTGCCAGCAGGTCGGACTCAACAACGCAGTATTTT.

The V call is TRBV7-6, the J call TRBJ1-1; 7 nucleotides match TRBD1. The CDR3 totals 17 residues. J was trimmed by 5 bases and V by 2 bases; bases with no gene match: 14. Germline CDR1 SGHVS, CDR2 FNYEAQ. The CDR3 spells CASSLWQGEISITEAFF. CDR3 nucleotides: TGTGCCAGCAGCTTATGGCAGGGGGAAATCTCGATAACTGAAGCTTTCTTT.

The chain couples TRBV30 to TRBJ1-2, with D perhaps matching TRBD1 (6 bases). The germline V gene encodes CDR1 GTSNPN and CDR2 SVGIG (reference sequence). This CDR3 has 13 residues. V was shortened by 5 bases and J by 3 bases, with 13 bases between the two germline ends. Here the CDR3 DNA reads TGTGCCTGGGACTCAGGGGATCACTATGGCTACACCTTC. Translating gives CAWDSGDHYGYTF.

At least ten counts were recorded for this clone. The gene calls are TRBV4-3 and TRBJ1-2, with 10 nucleotides matching TRBD1. Germline V gene data show CDR1 as LGHNA and CDR2 as YSLEER. The CDR3 has 14 amino acids. With V trimmed by 3 bases and J by 8 bases, 6 bases remained unmatched. CDR3 bases: TGCGCCAGCAGCCATGGGACAGGGGAAGGCGGCTACACCTTC. It codes for CASSHGTGEGGYTF.